Presented here are 15 T cell receptor beta chains from one specimen sequenced in a study of Graves' ophthalmopathy and Graves' hyperthyroidism. RNA transcripts served as template for amplifying TCR beta CDR3 sequences. RT-PCR was first run with HTBI primers, then multiplex PCR in a second round. TCRdb itself ran the multiplex PCR reads through MiXCR, one entry per CDR3 protein. The sample holds about 24,000 distinct CDR3 sequences, 48% seen once. The sequenced sample was peripheral blood. The receptors derive from an adult woman with stable Graves' hyperthyroidism.

This clonotype was seen many times. The gene calls are TRBV4-1 and TRBJ2-7, with D possibly matching TRBD1 (6 bases). The germline V gene has CDR1 MGHRA and CDR2 YSYEKL. This CDR3 region has 14 residues. V gave up 1 base and J gave up 3 bases, with 10 bases separating them. The chain's CDR3 is CASSQGAGDYEQYF. The DNA for the CDR3 is TGCGCCAGCAGCCAAGGGGCAGGGGACTACGAGCAGTACTTC.

The chain couples TRBV5-6 to TRBJ1-2, with unresolved D. This CDR3 region has 12 residues. Germline values: CDR1 SGHDT, CDR2 YYEEEE. Trimming removed 1 base from V and 4 bases from J, with 5 bases in between. The CDR3 DNA reads TGTGCCAGCAGCTTGTCGGGCTATGGCTACACCTTC. It encodes CASSLSGYGYTF.

By its share, this clonotype is medium-sized. J is TRBJ2-7 and V is TRBV2, with TRBD1 matching 8 bases. The CDR3 sequence is 15 residues long. J was trimmed by 3 bases and V by 7 bases; bases with no gene match: 11. Looked up from germline, CDR1 is SNHLY and CDR2 is FYNNEI. The CDR3 reads CASTLGTGLYYEQYF. The CDR3 region has the DNA TGTGCCAGCACCCTCGGGACAGGACTTTACTACGAGCAGTACTTC.

This clonotype was found once. The limits of the CDR3 on the DNA are not certain, so only TCRdb's listed CDR3 is given. The rearrangement joins TRBV2 to TRBJ2-5; the table's D call, TRBD2, has no DNA check behind it. CDR1 is SNHLY and CDR2 is FYNNEI in the germline V gene. Ends included, the CDR3 has 14 residues. The CDR3 sequence is CACSASRAAETQYF.

This clonotype was counted at least ten times. The chain has TRBV7-3 and TRBJ2-3; D is undetermined. This CDR3 is 12 amino acids long. The germline gives CDR1 SGHTA, CDR2 FQGTGA. V lost 5 bases to trimming and J lost 4 bases, with 7 bases between them. The CDR3 protein is CASSLGPDTQYF. The CDR3, as DNA: TGTGCCAGCAGCCTCGGACCAGATACGCAGTATTTT.

This clonotype is medium-sized (0.01 to 0.1%) in the sample. This chain uses TRBV10-3 with TRBJ2-1; tentatively, D is TRBD2 (5 bases). Trimming removed 5 bases from V and 0 bases from J, with 11 bases in between. The CDR3 consists of 15 residues. CDR1 is ENHRY and CDR2 is SYGVKD in the germline V gene. The CDR3 DNA reads as TGTGCCATCAGTTCGGGATCAAGCTCCTACAATGAGCAGTTCTTC. This sequence encodes CAISSGSSSYNEQFF.

This clonotype is medium-sized in the sample. V gene TRBV15 combines with J gene TRBJ2-7, with 13 bases fitting TRBD2. With V trimmed by 2 bases and J by 0 bases, 7 bases remained unmatched. The CDR3 extends over 18 amino acids. CDR1 is LNHNV, CDR2 YYDKDF, per germline (reference sequence). The CDR3 sequence: CATSRPTSGRTSSYEQYF. In DNA, the CDR3 is TGTGCCACCAGCAGACCGACTAGCGGGAGGACGAGCTCCTACGAGCAGTACTTC.

The rearrangement links TRBV13 to TRBJ2-7; the D gene is possibly TRBD1 (5 bases). CDR3 length: 14 amino acids. The V end was cut by 2 bases, the J end by 4 bases, with 12 bases between. The germline V gene encodes CDR1 PRHDT and CDR2 FYEKMQ (reference sequence). The CDR3 sequence: CASSLRGSPYEQYF. CDR3 DNA sequence: TGTGCCAGCAGCTTAAGGGGCAGCCCGTACGAGCAGTACTTC.

This clonotype was seen at least ten times. The rearrangement joins TRBV6-6 to TRBJ2-5; perhaps TRBD1 as D (6 bases). Germline values: CDR1 MNHNY, CDR2 SVGAGI (reference sequence). With 6 bases removed from V and 2 bases from J, the gap between germline ends came to 10 bases. This CDR3 region has 13 residues. The CDR3 protein is CASSPGDQETQYF. DNA of the CDR3: TGTGCCAGCAGCCCAGGGGATCAAGAGACCCAGTACTTC.

This clonotype was counted many times. The chain links TRBV5-1 to TRBJ2-1; 8 bases line up with TRBD2. Germline CDR1 and CDR2: SGHRS and YFSETQ. The J segment lost 10 bases and the V segment lost 4 bases, leaving 7 bases of the junction unmatched. The CDR3 is 13 amino acids. As DNA, the CDR3 is TGCGCCAGCAGCCTAGCGGGCGGACCAGAGCAGTTCTTC. Amino acids: CASSLAGGPEQFF. The full variable domain, in which reference TRBV5-1 and TRBJ2-1 provide the parts outside the CDR3, is KAGVTQTPRYLIKTRGQQVTLSCSPISGHRSVSWYQQTPGQGLQFLFEYFSETQRNKGNFPGRFSGRQFSNSRSEMNVSTLELGDSALYLCASSLAGGPEQFFGPGTRLTVL.

This clonotype is labeled as medium-sized. CDR3 DNA: TGCAGTGCTAGACTAGCGGACACCGGGGAGCTGTTTTTT. Amino acid sequence: CSARLADTGELFF. The genes are TRBV20-1 and TRBJ2-2, with 7 bases fitting TRBD2. Germline-derived CDR1 and CDR2 are DFQATT and SNEGSKA (reference sequence). CDR3 length equals 13 residues. Trimming cost V 2 bases and J 3 bases; bases outside gene matches: 0.

This clonotype was counted at least ten times. The chain carries TRBV4-2 and TRBJ2-1, with D possibly matching TRBD1 (5 bases). Germline CDR1 and CDR2: LGHNA and YNFKEQ. V lost 2 bases and J 9 bases, leaving 11 bases between the germline ends. The CDR3 is made up of 13 amino acids. In DNA, the CDR3 is TGTGCCAGCAGCCAACTAACAGGTGTTGAGCAGTTCTTC. It yields the protein CASSQLTGVEQFF.

Comment on this clonotype: Its ends do not fully match the called genes, so a read error is possible. The chain is built from TRBV6-5 and TRBJ2-7; 9 bases agree with TRBD2. Per the germline V gene, CDR1 is MNHEY and CDR2 is SVGAGI. This CDR3 contains 16 residues. The CDR3: CASRKSGTSRTYKQYF. In DNA, the CDR3 is TGTGCCAGCCGAAAATCCGGGACTAGCAGGACCTACAAGCAGTACTTC.

For this clonotype: The junction shows a germline mismatch at one end, possibly a read error. The chain recombines TRBV12-3 or TRBV12-4 with TRBJ2-2; tentative D call: TRBD1 (6 bases). This CDR3 region has 13 residues. CDR3 in DNA: TGTGCCAGCGGAGAGAGGGACACCCGGGAGCTGTTTTTT. Its translation: CASGERDTRELFF.

This clonotype was recorded many times. With a much larger clone just one base away, this may be a read error. V and J are TRBV6-6 and TRBJ1-5; D is unclear. The CDR3 runs 13 residues. CDR1 and CDR2 from the germline V gene are MNHNY and SVGAGI (reference sequence). Deletions cut 6 bases from V and 7 bases from J, with 13 bases between. CDR3 sequence reads: CASSANVVQPQHF. The CDR3 nucleotides are TGTGCCAGCAGCGCGAACGTGGTACAGCCCCAGCATTTT.